This T cell receptor beta chain was observed in a study of blood T cell repertoires in COVID-19. Study-wide background: There were acute and convalescent COVID-19 samples, and they came from the United States, Italy and Spain.

In the study's own analysis: Estimation of nucleated cell counts was performed using reference gene primer amplification. Assay: immunoSEQ multiplex PCR; the TCRdb copy retains only in-frame clones and omits some. V, J and clone size reflect that table, while D and trimming were determined from the DNA. Among fewer than 40,000 clones listed, 80% to 90% were seen once. With 4 bases clipped from V and 4 bases from J, the junction kept 6 bases outside the gene matches. This CDR3 is 15 amino acids long. Germline V gene lookup returns CDR1 SGHDT and CDR2 YYEEEE. This clone has just one count. V and J are TRBV5-6 and TRBJ1-3, with 9 bases aligning to TRBD1. The sample consisted of peripheral blood. The receptor was derived from a woman aged 40 to 50 with active or convalescent COVID-19. The CDR3 loop reads CASSTNRGQGNTIYF. The CDR3 bases are TGTGCCAGCAGCACTAACAGGGGGCAAGGAAACACCATATATTTT.